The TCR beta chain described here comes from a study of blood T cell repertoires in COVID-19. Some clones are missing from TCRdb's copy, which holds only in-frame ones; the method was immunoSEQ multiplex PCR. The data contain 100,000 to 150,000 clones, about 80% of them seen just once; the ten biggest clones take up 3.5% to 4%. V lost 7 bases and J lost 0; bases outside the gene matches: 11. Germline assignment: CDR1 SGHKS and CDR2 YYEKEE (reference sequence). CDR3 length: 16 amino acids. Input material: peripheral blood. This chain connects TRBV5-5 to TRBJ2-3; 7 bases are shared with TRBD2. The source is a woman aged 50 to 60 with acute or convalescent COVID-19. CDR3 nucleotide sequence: TGTGCCAGCCGGCGCGGGGGAACGTCTAGCACAGATACGCAGTATTTT. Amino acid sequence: CASRRGGTSSTDTQYF.